This TCR beta chain was recorded in a study of cytomegalovirus exposure and HLA in healthy donors (TCRdb year 2017). About the full investigation: According to an earlier analysis of several hundred of the donors, about 170 million T cells yielded some 120 million unique TCR beta sequences and 276 Gb of sequence data. An early release covering 550 to 700 HLA-typed donors comprised approximately 300 gigabases of sequencing data and about 90 million unique TCR sequences. Among the roughly 390 genotyped donors, around 81% belonged to the genetic ancestry cluster associated with self-reported Caucasian donors. The study was designed to test whether signatures of past pathogen exposure could be identified by cataloging public T cell receptors. The study used immunosequencing to profile the T cell repertoires of 666 subjects and linked those repertoires to cytomegalovirus serostatus. In addition to the first cohort of approximately 650 subjects, a separate validation cohort of 130 or so different subjects was used. The study combined high-throughput TCR immunosequencing, statistical association of individual TCRs with disease status, and machine learning to predict cytomegalovirus infection status. A later analysis re-examined previously published TCR beta repertoires from over 500 donors and added high-resolution HLA genotyping to investigate patterns of TCR occurrence. In the later analysis, no new phenotypic data were used to find candidate immune exposures; instead, reliance was placed on TCR beta sequences and their occurrence across donors. To decide whether each TCR beta V gene segment behaved as functional or pseudogenic, an earlier analysis of nearly 600 of the donors relied on high-throughput TCR beta sequencing. Donor age, sex, ethnicity and CMV serostatus were collected together with the repertoire data. A later genetic analysis took genome-wide SNP genotypes for about 55% of the 666 donors and used that subset as a discovery cohort. All discovery cohort repertoires had been generated on a single sequencing platform. HLA typing covered class I and class II loci at four-digit resolution. Typing coverage differed by locus: A, B, C, DRB1 and DQB1 were typed in about 629-640 donors, DQA1 in 500 to 550, DPA1 in around 610, and DPB1 in 450 to 490. Because of strong linkage in the cohort, four or five DR-DQ haplotypes were treated as single units for association and clustering. On average, roughly 240,000 unique TCR beta nucleotide sequences were sequenced per donor among more than 350 genotyped donors of the cohort, with around 19% of those sequences being non-productive. Findings and caveats that apply to the study as a whole: A further reported finding was that TCR beta sequences accurately predicted the HLA-A and HLA-B alleles for most subjects in the first cohort. Compared with equally common non-associated chains, HLA-associated TCR beta chains in a later analysis were more clonally expanded and had lower generation probabilities. Because some donors lacked HLA typing at each locus, the association tests relied only on the typed subset. In a later analysis, around 17,000 TCR beta sequences were associated with specific HLA alleles at a false discovery rate of 0.05. A later analysis reported that several top co-occurrence clusters appeared linked to parvovirus B19, influenza, CMV and Epstein-Barr virus. For the cohort, immune exposure information was limited to CMV serostatus. It was suggested by the authors that the approach could potentially be generalized to other disease states and immunological phenotypes. The presence/absence analyses assumed that sequencing depth was roughly uniform across donors, and that assumption may not be true. In an earlier analysis of 500 to 650 of the donors, most TCR beta V segments appeared in productive rearrangements about 87% or about 30% of the time, broadly matching IMGT annotations. The earlier analysis of 587 of the donors excluded some 15 rarely observed V segments, including chromosome 9 orphons, because counts were too low. Compared with the approximately 670-donor mean, donors in an Asian-associated ancestry cluster had fewer N-insertions in productive TCRs, according to a later genetic analysis. A later analysis found that most CMV-associated TCR beta chains appeared HLA-restricted, with HLA associations seemingly driven largely by CMV exposure. Most TCR sequences were observed very rarely across donors, whereas some public TCRs were present in many individuals. In the study, around 160 TCR beta chains were listed as associated with cytomegalovirus. An association between a missense DCLRE1C variant and V-gene and J-gene trimming of TCR beta chains was found in a later genetic analysis and replicated in an independent cohort. A cluster of highly shared sequence variants was judged likely to be a technical artifact of the sequencing pipeline. Three of the identified cytomegalovirus-associated TCR beta chains were confirmed in vitro to be specific for cytomegalovirus antigens. Correlated functional status among segregating V segments might reflect linkage disequilibrium, but an unknown experimental factor could not be ruled out. The classifier was reported to diagnose cytomegalovirus status with high specificity and sensitivity in both the original cohort and the validation cohort. In a later analysis, the rate of TCR association differed among HLA loci, with DRB1 alleles having the most associated TCRs and HLA-C alleles having the fewest. Strong co-occurrence of HLA alleles, especially DR and DQ, made assigning TCR associations to individual alleles difficult. In this cohort, only TCR beta chains were sequenced, and detectable features were limited by the absence of alpha or paired-chain data.

The cohort consisted of approximately 690 healthy bone marrow donors. At the time of sampling, all cohort members were nominally healthy, though unrecorded immune exposures were likely present. The donor tested CMV seronegative and was one of the 352 seronegative cohort members. Every donor gave a peripheral blood sample, and the peripheral blood mononuclear cells from that sample were used for TCR beta sequencing. The Qiagen DNeasy Blood Extraction Kit was used to extract genomic DNA from the blood cell samples. Worth noting for this clone: The clone's antigen remains unknown. One base away there is no much larger clone; base qualities are not given.

Libraries came from the immunoSEQ multiplex PCR assay. The multiplex PCR relied on a mix of 60 forward primers for TCR Vbeta segments and 13 reverse primers for TCR Jbeta segments. The CDR3 region of rearranged TCR beta genes was amplified from genomic DNA with a multiplex PCR assay. The Illumina HiSeq System was used to sequence the amplified TCR beta libraries as 87-base-pair reads. As for how the authors treated the data: A later analysis tallied around 87 million unique TCR beta chains across the 666 repertoires, and about 12 million of those chains were shared by two or more donors. A nearest-neighbor algorithm error-corrected the raw reads and collapsed the reads into unique sequences, merging closely related sequences to remove PCR and sequencing errors. V, D and J gene segments were assigned by aligning CDR3 sequences to IMGT reference sequences. For a sequence to be retained, a match of at least six nucleotides was required to both a V gene segment and a J gene segment. Rearrangements were called productive when the CDR3 lacked stop codons and stayed in frame with V and J; all others were non-productive. Following IMGT convention, CDR3 was defined as the stretch from the second conserved V-encoded cysteine to the conserved J-encoded phenylalanine. The earlier analysis of fewer than 700 of the donors excluded sequences that lacked an unambiguous match to a single V gene segment. An earlier analysis of 500 to 700 of the donors classified V segments as functional when productive rearrangements were above 56.7% and as segregating when the standard deviation between donors was above 5%. To diagnose cytomegalovirus status from the catalog of TCR beta chain sequences, a statistical classification framework was built. In a later analysis, V and J genes were assigned by comparing TCR nucleotide sequences against IMGT/GENE-DB human TR gene sequences. A later analysis assigned CDR3 sequences and most-parsimonious VDJ recombination scenarios with the TCRdist pipeline. In a later analysis, each TCR beta chain was defined by its CDR3 amino acid sequence together with its V-gene family, and reads without a unique V-gene family were excluded. In a later analysis, 550 to 650 highly shared, low-generation-probability nucleotide sequences were removed to address suspected cross-contamination and a sequencing artifact. For each public chain, a later analysis derived a clonal expansion index from normalized ranks of inferred template counts within each repertoire. In a later analysis, generation probabilities were computed using a VDJ recombination model fitted to out-of-frame rearrangements, and the results were checked against IGoR. In a later analysis, hypergeometric tests were used to score TCR-TCR, TCR-HLA and TCR-CMV co-occurrence, with a repertoire-size bias correction applied to TCR pairs. In a later analysis, false discovery rates were estimated by permuting HLA or CMV assignments 20 times. In a later analysis, co-occurring TCRs were grouped using DBSCAN, with TCRdist sequence similarity added in when clustering inside HLA-allele-positive subsets. Co-occurrence clustering excluded repertoires with fewer than 30,000 or more than 120,000 public chains, plus five with anomalous nucleotide sharing. TCRdb limited this immuneACCESS table to in-frame rearrangements with V and J called. A share of clones is missing; checked studies link under half to unresolved V genes, and the rest is unexplained. Clone size and the V and J calls come from that table; the DNA yielded D and trimming. Within this sample are about 180,000 clones, with around 80% of them counted one time only. The ten largest clones take up 0.95% to 1.5% of the sample.

Material for sequencing was PBMCs. This clonotype was obtained from a boy between 2 and 10 years old in good health and CMV-seronegative.

The CDR3 has the sequence CASSTENYGYTF. The sequenced DNA is TGTGCCAGCTCAACTGAGAACTATGGCTACACCTTC. The sequence links TRBV18 to TRBJ1-2; the D gene cannot be resolved reliably. V is cut by 5 bases and J by 2 bases, and the space between the germline ends is 6 bases. CDR1 and CDR2, per the germline V gene, are KGHSH and LQKENI. Its CDR3 holds 12 amino acids, cysteine through phenylalanine. CDR3 DNA is the only sequence kept; it has 36 bases, read in frame from the first base. With the rest looked up from the reference TRBV18 and TRBJ1-2 genes rather than sequenced, the full variable domain is NAGVMQNPRHLVRRRGQEARLRCSPMKGHSHVYWYRQLPEEGLKFMVYLQKENIIDESGMPKERFSAEFPKEGPSILRIQQVVRGDSAAYFCASSTENYGYTFGSGTRLTVV.